These 24 T cell receptor beta chains came from one sample sequenced in a study of T cell responses to AZD1222 COVID-19 vaccine. Profiled with immunoSEQ multiplex PCR; TCRdb holds only in-frame clones, not every one. The sample records 95,000 to 130,000 clones, 70% to 90% being singletons. The input for sequencing was peripheral blood, taken on day 0 of MenACWY control vaccination. The receptors were gathered from an adult in good health.

The chain is built from TRBV7-9 and TRBJ1-5, with D possibly TRBD1 on 6 matching bases. V was shortened by 1 base and J by 6 bases, with 10 bases between the two germline ends. The CDR3 totals 14 residues. The germline V gene encodes CDR1 SEHNR and CDR2 FQNEAQ (reference sequence). The DNA for the CDR3 is TGTGCCAGCAGCTTAGGGGCAGGGGTTCAGCCCCAGCATTTT. As protein: CASSLGAGVQPQHF.

As for this clone: Other DNA sequences from this sample encode an identical CDR3 as well. The CDR3 spells CASSLAGAYEQYF. CDR3 bases: TGTGCCAGCAGCTTAGCCGGGGCCTACGAGCAGTACTTC. The rearrangement links TRBV7-2 to TRBJ2-7, with D perhaps TRBD2 (5 bases). Germline CDR1 and CDR2: SGHTA and FQGNSA. The CDR3 extends over 13 amino acids. V was clipped by 0 bases and J by 2 bases, with 5 bases between them.

The J gene is TRBJ2-5, the V gene TRBV6-5; TRBD1 matches 7 bases. Germline values: CDR1 MNHEY, CDR2 SVGAGI. There are 15 residues in the CDR3. The V gene end was trimmed by 3 bases and the J gene end by 2 bases; junction bases not matched to a gene: 6. CDR3 sequence: CASSYSRQGQETQYF. CDR3 coding DNA: TGTGCCAGCAGTTATTCCAGACAGGGTCAAGAGACCCAGTACTTC.

J is TRBJ2-7 and V is TRBV5-1, with 9 bases that match TRBD1. The CDR3 is 14 amino acids. Germline values: CDR1 SGHRS, CDR2 YFSETQ. With 4 bases clipped from V and 0 bases from J, the junction kept 2 bases outside the gene matches. Written as DNA, the CDR3 is TGCGCCAGCAGCCAGACAGGGGGCTCCTACGAGCAGTACTTC. This translates into CASSQTGGSYEQYF.

There are a few counts of this clone. The rearrangement uses TRBV3-1 (or the pseudogene TRBV3-2) and TRBJ1-3; TRBD1 matches 9 bases. The CDR3 runs to 17 residues. Germline CDR1 is LGHDT and CDR2 is YNNKEL (reference sequence). With V trimmed by 3 bases and J by 6 bases, 12 bases remained unmatched. Here the CDR3 DNA reads TGTGCCAGCAGCCACCCGGACAGGGGCAAGGGTGCAAACACCATATATTTT. Translation: CASSHPDRGKGANTIYF.

The V call is TRBV2, the J call TRBJ1-1, with 7 positions matching TRBD1. The J segment lost 3 bases and the V segment lost 7 bases, leaving 8 bases of the junction unmatched. The CDR3 sequence is 14 residues long. In germline, CDR1 is SNHLY, CDR2 FYNNEI. CDR3 nucleotides: TGTGCCAGCACTGGGACAGTGAGGGACACTGAAGCTTTCTTT. Amino acids: CASTGTVRDTEAFF.

This rearrangement joins TRBV12-3 or TRBV12-4 to TRBJ2-3; D is uncertain. CDR3 length equals 13 residues. V gave up 5 bases and J gave up 2 bases, with 8 bases separating them. CDR3 DNA: TGTGCCAGCAGTGGGCAGAACACAGATACGCAGTATTTT. This codes for CASSGQNTDTQYF.

This clone was counted a single time. J is TRBJ2-7 and V is TRBV19; maybe TRBD2 (7 bases). With 4 bases removed from V and 3 bases from J, the gap between germline ends came to 16 bases. The CDR3 spans 15 residues. In germline, CDR1 is LNHDA, CDR2 SQIVND (reference sequence). The CDR3 bases are TGTGCCAGTAGTACTTACAGGGAGGGCGGCTACGAGCAGTACTTC. It yields the protein CASSTYREGGYEQYF. Complete variable domain (other parts from reference TRBV19 and TRBJ2-7): DGGITQSPKYLFRKEGQNVTLSCEQNLNHDAMYWYRQDPGQGLRLIYYSQIVNDFQKGDIAEGYSVSREKKESFPLTVTSAQKNPTAFYLCASSTYREGGYEQYFGPGTRLTVT.

This rearrangement joins TRBV18 to TRBJ1-2; D gene ambiguous. Germline values: CDR1 KGHSH, CDR2 LQKENI. CDR3 length: 14 amino acids. Trimming removed 4 bases from V and 0 bases from J, with 9 bases in between. The CDR3 DNA reads as TGTGCCAGCTCACTGGCCAGTACTAACTATGGCTACACCTTC. Its protein product is CASSLASTNYGYTF.

The chain combines TRBV6-4 with TRBJ2-2; 8 nucleotides agree with TRBD2. This CDR3 spans 16 amino acids. J gave up 5 bases and V 8 bases, and 13 bases lay outside the gene matches. Germline-derived CDR1 and CDR2 are MRHNA and SNTAGT. CDR3 sequence reads: CASCVGGGTGTGELFF. The CDR3 nucleotides are TGTGCCAGCTGTGTGGGCGGGGGGACCGGAACCGGGGAGCTGTTTTTT.

The V call is TRBV19, the J call TRBJ1-4; D gene ambiguous. CDR1 is LNHDA, CDR2 SQIVND, per germline (reference sequence). With 3 bases removed from V and 3 bases from J, the gap between germline ends came to 8 bases. The CDR3 is 14 amino acids. This CDR3 reads CASSIRRANEKLFF. The DNA of the CDR3 is TGTGCCAGTAGTATTCGCCGGGCTAATGAAAAACTGTTTTTT. The full variable domain, rest sourced from reference TRBV19 and TRBJ1-4, is DGGITQSPKYLFRKEGQNVTLSCEQNLNHDAMYWYRQDPGQGLRLIYYSQIVNDFQKGDIAEGYSVSREKKESFPLTVTSAQKNPTAFYLCASSIRRANEKLFFGSGTQLSVL.

V is TRBV7-9 and J is TRBJ2-2; no reliable D call. The CDR3 is 12 amino acids. Trimming cost V 5 bases and J 2 bases, with 3 bases left between them. Per germline, CDR1 SEHNR and CDR2 FQNEAQ (reference sequence). This chain's CDR3 is CASSTNTGELFF. DNA for the CDR3: TGTGCCAGCAGCACTAACACCGGGGAGCTGTTTTTT.

The chain has TRBV19 and TRBJ1-5, with D perhaps TRBD1 (6 bases). Germline CDR1 reads LNHDA; CDR2 reads SQIVND (reference sequence). V was cut by 1 base and J by 4 bases, with 11 bases left in between. The CDR3 runs to 15 residues. CDR3 nucleotides: TGTGCCAGTAGTATAGGGGGCCAGGGGAATCAGCCCCAGCATTTT. Its translation: CASSIGGQGNQPQHF.

The CDR3 protein is CASHRGRKSNQPQHF. The DNA of the CDR3 is TGTGCCAGCCACAGGGGGAGGAAAAGCAATCAGCCCCAGCATTTT. The V call is TRBV5-6, the J call TRBJ1-5; TRBD1 agrees at 8 bases. Losses at the gene ends were 7 bases for V and 1 base for J; bases not matched to a gene: 7. CDR1 is SGHDT and CDR2 is YYEEEE in the germline V gene. The CDR3 covers 15 residues. Looking up the rest from reference TRBV5-6 and TRBJ1-5 gives the full variable domain: DAGVTQSPTHLIKTRGQQVTLRCSPKSGHDTVSWYQQALGQGPQFIFQYYEEEERQRGNFPDRFSGHQFPNYSSELNVNALLLGDSALYLCASHRGRKSNQPQHFGDGTRLSIL.

Only a few counts were recorded for this clone. V usage is TRBV9 and J usage is TRBJ1-5, with TRBD1 matching over 8 bases. Germline lookup yields CDR1 SGDLS and CDR2 YYNGEE. This CDR3 contains 16 residues. Trimming removed 3 bases from V and 5 bases from J; junction bases left unmatched: 10. The CDR3 bases are TGTGCCAGCAGCGAGACCGGACAGGGCTCCGATCAGCCCCAGCATTTT. It specifies CASSETGQGSDQPQHF. Combining the CDR3 with reference TRBV9 and TRBJ1-5 gives the whole variable domain DSGVTQTPKHLITATGQRVTLRCSPRSGDLSVYWYQQSLDQGLQFLIQYYNGEERAKGNILERFSAQQFPDLHSELNLSSLELGDSALYFCASSETGQGSDQPQHFGDGTRLSIL.

This chain connects TRBV3-1 (or the pseudogene TRBV3-2) to TRBJ2-1; D gene unclear. The CDR3 runs to 17 residues. V was cut by 0 bases and J by 5 bases, with 17 bases left in between. Germline V gene lookup returns CDR1 LGHDT and CDR2 YNNKEL (reference sequence). The chain's CDR3 is CASSQDLGSLTNNEQFF. CDR3 nucleotide sequence: TGTGCCAGCAGCCAAGATTTAGGGTCCCTTACAAACAATGAGCAGTTCTTC.

The chain links TRBV15 to TRBJ1-2; TRBD1 matches at 7 bases. Germline CDR1 is LNHNV and CDR2 is YYDKDF (reference sequence). The CDR3 has 17 residues. V dropped 3 bases and J dropped 2; count of bases not matched to a gene: 12. As DNA, the CDR3 is TGTGCCACCAGCAGCCACCCTTGGGACAGTCCAAACTATGGCTACACCTTC. Amino acids: CATSSHPWDSPNYGYTF.

The J gene is TRBJ2-5, the V gene TRBV6-2 or TRBV6-3, with D perhaps matching TRBD2 (5 bases). Trimming removed 3 bases at V and 5 bases at J, with 10 bases between. CDR1 is MNHEY, CDR2 SVGEGT, per germline. The CDR3 runs 13 residues. The CDR3 DNA is TGTGCCAGCAGTTATTCGCTAGCTGAGACCCAGTACTTC. Translation: CASSYSLAETQYF.

V and J are TRBV15 and TRBJ2-3; D is unresolved. The CDR3 is made up of 15 amino acids. V shed 3 bases and J shed 2 bases, with 12 bases lying between them. The V gene's germline CDR1 is LNHNV and CDR2 YYDKDF (reference sequence). The CDR3 nucleotides read TGTGCCACCAGCAGTGGGCAGCATTCCACAGATACGCAGTATTTT. Its translation is CATSSGQHSTDTQYF.

This chain connects TRBV9 to TRBJ1-5; D may be TRBD1 (5 bases). The CDR3 is 16 residues long. The germline gives CDR1 SGDLS, CDR2 YYNGEE. V was shortened by 0 bases and J by 1 base, with 11 bases between the two germline ends. The chain's CDR3 is CASSVGEGTSNQPQHF. CDR3 in DNA: TGTGCCAGCAGCGTAGGAGAAGGGACGAGCAATCAGCCCCAGCATTTT.

The chain joins TRBV5-1 to TRBJ1-2; no firm D call. The CDR3 loop spans 14 amino acids. V was trimmed by 4 bases and J by 7 bases, leaving 17 bases between them. Germline lookup yields CDR1 SGHRS and CDR2 YFSETQ. The chain's CDR3 is CASSPSHGVSGYTF. The CDR3, as DNA: TGCGCCAGCAGCCCCTCTCACGGGGTTAGTGGCTACACCTTC.

J is TRBJ2-2 and V is TRBV6-1; TRBD1 matches 8 bases. J gave up 4 bases and V 5 bases, and 6 bases lay outside the gene matches. The V gene's germline CDR1 is MNHNS and CDR2 SASEGT. The CDR3 is 15 amino acids. CDR3 region: CASSRDRKLTGELFF. The CDR3 nucleotides read TGTGCCAGCAGTCGGGACAGGAAGCTCACCGGGGAGCTGTTTTTT.

This clone was found a few times. Germline and junction disagree at one end, which may indicate a read error. The chain has TRBV30 and TRBJ1-3; D is undetermined. The CDR3 extends over 13 amino acids. Per the germline V gene, CDR1 is GTSNPN and CDR2 is SVGIG (reference sequence). The CDR3 DNA is TGTGCCTGGAGCTCGGGCCCTGGAAACACCATATGTTTT. Translation: CAWSSGPGNTICF.

This clone has only one observation. The V gene is TRBV5-6, the J gene TRBJ2-7; D gene unclear. This CDR3 comprises 11 residues. Germline lookup yields CDR1 SGHDT and CDR2 YYEEEE. The V and J ends lost 0 bases and 4 bases respectively, with 2 bases between them. The CDR3 DNA is TGTGCCAGCAGCTTGGAATACGAGCAGTACTTC. It is translated as CASSLEYEQYF.